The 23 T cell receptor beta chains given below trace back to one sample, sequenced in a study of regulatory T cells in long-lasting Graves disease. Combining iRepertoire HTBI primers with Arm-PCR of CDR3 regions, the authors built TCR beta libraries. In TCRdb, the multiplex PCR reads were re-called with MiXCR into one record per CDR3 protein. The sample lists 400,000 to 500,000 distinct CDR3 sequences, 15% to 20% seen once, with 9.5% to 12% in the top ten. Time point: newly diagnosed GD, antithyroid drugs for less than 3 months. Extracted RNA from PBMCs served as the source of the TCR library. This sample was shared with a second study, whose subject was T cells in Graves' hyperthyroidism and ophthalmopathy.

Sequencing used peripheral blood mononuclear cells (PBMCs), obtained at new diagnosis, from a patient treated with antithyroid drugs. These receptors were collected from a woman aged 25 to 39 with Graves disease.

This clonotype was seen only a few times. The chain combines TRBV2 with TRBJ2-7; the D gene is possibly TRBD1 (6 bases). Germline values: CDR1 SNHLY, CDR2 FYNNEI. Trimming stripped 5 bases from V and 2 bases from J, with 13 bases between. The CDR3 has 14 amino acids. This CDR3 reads CASSWAQGAYEQYF. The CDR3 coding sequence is TGTGCCAGCAGTTGGGCACAGGGAGCCTACGAGCAGTACTTC. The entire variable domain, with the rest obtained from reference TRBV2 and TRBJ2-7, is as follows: EPEVTQTPSHQVTQMGQEVILRCVPISNHLYFYWYRQILGQKVEFLVSFYNNEISEKSEIFDDQFSVERPDGSNFTLKIRSTKLEDSAMYFCASSWAQGAYEQYFGPGTRLTVT.

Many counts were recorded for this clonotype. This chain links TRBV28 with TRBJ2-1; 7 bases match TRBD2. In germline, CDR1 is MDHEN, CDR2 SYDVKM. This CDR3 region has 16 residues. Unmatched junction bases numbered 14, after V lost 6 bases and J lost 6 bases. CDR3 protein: CASSPGWAGVFNEQFF. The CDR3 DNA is TGTGCCAGCAGCCCCGGCTGGGCGGGAGTTTTCAATGAGCAGTTCTTC.

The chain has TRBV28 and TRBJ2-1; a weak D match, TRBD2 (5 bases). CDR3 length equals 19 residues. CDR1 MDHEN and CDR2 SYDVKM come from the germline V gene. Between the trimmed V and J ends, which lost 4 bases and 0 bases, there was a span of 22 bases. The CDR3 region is CASSSPHAVQRSSYNEQFF. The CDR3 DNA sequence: TGTGCCAGCAGTTCACCCCACGCCGTACAGCGGAGCTCCTACAATGAGCAGTTCTTC.

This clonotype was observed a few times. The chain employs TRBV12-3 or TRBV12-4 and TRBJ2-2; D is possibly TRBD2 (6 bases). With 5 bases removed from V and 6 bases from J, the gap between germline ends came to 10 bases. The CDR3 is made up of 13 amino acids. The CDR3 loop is CASSPGSAGELFF. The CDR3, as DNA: TGTGCCAGCAGTCCCGGGAGTGCCGGGGAGCTGTTTTTT.

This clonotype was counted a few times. CDR3 residues: CASSESSSWAYNEQFF. The CDR3 nucleotides are TGTGCCAGCAGTGAATCGAGTAGCTGGGCCTACAATGAGCAGTTCTTC. This rearrangement joins TRBV25-1 to TRBJ2-1; D unclear. The CDR3 totals 16 residues. The germline V and J ends were trimmed by 1 base and 2 bases, with 12 bases remaining between them. Looked up from germline, CDR1 is MGHDK and CDR2 is SYGVNS.

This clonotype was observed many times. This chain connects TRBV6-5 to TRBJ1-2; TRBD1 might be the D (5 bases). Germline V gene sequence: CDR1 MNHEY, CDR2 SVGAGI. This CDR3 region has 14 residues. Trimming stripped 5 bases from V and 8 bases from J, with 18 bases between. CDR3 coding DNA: TGTGCCAGCAGTCCCTCGACGGGGGAGGACGGCTACACCTTC. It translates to CASSPSTGEDGYTF.

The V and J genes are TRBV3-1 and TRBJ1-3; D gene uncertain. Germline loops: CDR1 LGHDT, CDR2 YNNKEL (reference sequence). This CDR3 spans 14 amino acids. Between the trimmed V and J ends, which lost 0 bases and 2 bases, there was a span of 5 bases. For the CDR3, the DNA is TGTGCCAGCAGCCAAGATCTTACTGGAAACACCATATATTTT. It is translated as CASSQDLTGNTIYF. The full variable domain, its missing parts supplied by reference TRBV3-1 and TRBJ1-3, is DTAVSQTPKYLVTQMGNDKSIKCEQNLGHDTMYWYKQDSKKFLKIMFSYNNKELIINETVPNRFSPKSPDKAHLNLHINSLELGDSAVYFCASSQDLTGNTIYFGEGSWLTVV.

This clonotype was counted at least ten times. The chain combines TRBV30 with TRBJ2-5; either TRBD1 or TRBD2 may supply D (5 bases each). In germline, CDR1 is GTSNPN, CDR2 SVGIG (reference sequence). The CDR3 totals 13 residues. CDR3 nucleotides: TGTGCTGGGACCGGGGCCGGAAAGCAGACCCAGTACTTC. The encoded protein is CAGTGAGKQTQYF.

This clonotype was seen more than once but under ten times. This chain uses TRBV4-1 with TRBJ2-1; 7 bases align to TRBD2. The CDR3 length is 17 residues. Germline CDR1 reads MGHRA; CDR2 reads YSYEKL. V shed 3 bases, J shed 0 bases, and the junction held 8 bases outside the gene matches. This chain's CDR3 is CASSQTKAGFSYNEQFF. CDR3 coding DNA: TGCGCCAGCAGCCAGACTAAAGCGGGATTCTCCTACAATGAGCAGTTCTTC.

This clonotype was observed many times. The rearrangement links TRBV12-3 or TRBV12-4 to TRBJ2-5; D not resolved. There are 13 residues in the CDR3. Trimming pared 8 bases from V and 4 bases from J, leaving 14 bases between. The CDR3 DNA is TGTGCCAGCGGGAAATCCCTGGGAGAGACCCAGTACTTC. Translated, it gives CASGKSLGETQYF.

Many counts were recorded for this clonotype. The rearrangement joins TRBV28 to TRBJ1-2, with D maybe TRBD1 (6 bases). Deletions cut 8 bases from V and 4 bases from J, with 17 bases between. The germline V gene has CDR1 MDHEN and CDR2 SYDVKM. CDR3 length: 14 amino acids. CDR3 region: CASGKGGAFYGYTF. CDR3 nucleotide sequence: TGTGCCAGCGGGAAGGGGGGGGCCTTCTATGGCTACACCTTC.

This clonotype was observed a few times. This chain's CDR3 is CASSLRLGPGLHNEQFF. The CDR3 DNA reads TGTGCCAGCAGTCTCCGACTAGGCCCAGGATTACACAATGAGCAGTTCTTC. This chain connects TRBV6-1 to TRBJ2-1; TRBD2 might be the D (6 bases). The V gene's germline CDR1 is MNHNS and CDR2 SASEGT. The CDR3 length is 17 residues. The germline V and J ends were trimmed by 5 bases and 5 bases, with 22 bases remaining between them.

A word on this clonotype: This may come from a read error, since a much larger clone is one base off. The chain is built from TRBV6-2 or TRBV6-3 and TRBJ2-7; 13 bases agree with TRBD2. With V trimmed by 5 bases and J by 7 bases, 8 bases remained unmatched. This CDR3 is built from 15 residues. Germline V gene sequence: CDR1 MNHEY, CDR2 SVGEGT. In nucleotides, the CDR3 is TGTGCCAGCAGTGAACTAGCGGGAGGGTACAATGAGCAGTACTTC. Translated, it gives CASSELAGGYNEQYF.

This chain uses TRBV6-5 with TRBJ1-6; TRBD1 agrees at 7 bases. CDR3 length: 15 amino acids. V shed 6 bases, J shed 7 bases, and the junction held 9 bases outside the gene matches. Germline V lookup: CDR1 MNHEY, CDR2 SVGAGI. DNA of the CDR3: TGTGCCAGCAGCTACGACAGGGACAAGAATTCACCCCTCCACTTT. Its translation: CASSYDRDKNSPLHF.

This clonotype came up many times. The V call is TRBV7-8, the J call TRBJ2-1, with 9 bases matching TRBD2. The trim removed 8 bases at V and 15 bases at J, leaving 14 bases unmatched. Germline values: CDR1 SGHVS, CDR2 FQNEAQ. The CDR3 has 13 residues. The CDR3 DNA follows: TGTGCCAGCGGCGGGAGGGCGGGCGCGGGTCTGTTCTTC. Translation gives CASGGRAGAGLFF.

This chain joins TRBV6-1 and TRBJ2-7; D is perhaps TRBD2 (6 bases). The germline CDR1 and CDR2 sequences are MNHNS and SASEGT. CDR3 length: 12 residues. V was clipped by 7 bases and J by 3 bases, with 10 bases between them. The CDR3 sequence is CASKGDFYEQYF. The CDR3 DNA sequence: TGTGCCAGCAAAGGGGACTTCTACGAGCAGTACTTC.

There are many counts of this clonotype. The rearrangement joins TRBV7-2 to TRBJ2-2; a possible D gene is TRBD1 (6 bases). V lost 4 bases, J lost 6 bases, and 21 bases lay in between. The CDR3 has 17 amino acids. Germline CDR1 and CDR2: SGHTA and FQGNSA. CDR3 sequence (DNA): TGTGCCAGCAGCTCCCCCCGGGCAGGGGTTATCGCCGGGGAGCTGTTTTTT. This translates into CASSSPRAGVIAGELFF. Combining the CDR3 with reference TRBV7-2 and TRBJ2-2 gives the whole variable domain GAGVSQSPSNKVTEKGKDVELRCDPISGHTALYWYRQSLGQGLEFLIYFQGNSAPDKSGLPSDRFSAERTGGSVSTLTIQRTQQEDSAVYLCASSSPRAGVIAGELFFGEGSRLTVL.

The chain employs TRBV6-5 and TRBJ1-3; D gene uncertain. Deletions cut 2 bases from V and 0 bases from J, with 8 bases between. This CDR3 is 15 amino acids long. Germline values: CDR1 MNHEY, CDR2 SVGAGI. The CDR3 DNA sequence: TGTGCCAGCAGTTACGGGCAGATCTCTGGAAACACCATATATTTT. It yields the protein CASSYGQISGNTIYF.

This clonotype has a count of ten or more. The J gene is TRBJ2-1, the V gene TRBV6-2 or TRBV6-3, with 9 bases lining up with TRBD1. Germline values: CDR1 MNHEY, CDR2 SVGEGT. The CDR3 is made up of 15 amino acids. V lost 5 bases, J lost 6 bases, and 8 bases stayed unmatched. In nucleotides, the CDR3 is TGTGCCAGCAGTGTGGGGACAGGGTGGGGCAATGAGCAGTTCTTC. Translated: CASSVGTGWGNEQFF.

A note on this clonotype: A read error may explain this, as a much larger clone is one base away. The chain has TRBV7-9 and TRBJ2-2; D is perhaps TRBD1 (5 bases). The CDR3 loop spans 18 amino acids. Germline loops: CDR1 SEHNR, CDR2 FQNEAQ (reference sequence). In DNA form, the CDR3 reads TGTGCCAGCAGCAAACGTCCTCTGACAGACGCGAACACCGAGGAGCTGTTTTTT. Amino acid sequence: CASSKRPLTDANTEELFF.

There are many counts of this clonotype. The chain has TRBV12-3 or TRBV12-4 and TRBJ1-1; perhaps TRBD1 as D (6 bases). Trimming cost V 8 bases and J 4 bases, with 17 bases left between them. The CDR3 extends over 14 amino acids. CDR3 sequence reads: CASRGGELFTEAFF. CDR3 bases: TGTGCCAGCCGCGGGGGCGAATTGTTCACTGAAGCTTTCTTT.

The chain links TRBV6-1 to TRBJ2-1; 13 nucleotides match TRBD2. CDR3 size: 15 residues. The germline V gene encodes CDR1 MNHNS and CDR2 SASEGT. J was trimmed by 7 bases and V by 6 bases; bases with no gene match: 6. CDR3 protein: CASRRTSGSGNEQFF. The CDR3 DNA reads TGTGCCAGCAGACGGACTAGCGGGAGTGGTAATGAGCAGTTCTTC.

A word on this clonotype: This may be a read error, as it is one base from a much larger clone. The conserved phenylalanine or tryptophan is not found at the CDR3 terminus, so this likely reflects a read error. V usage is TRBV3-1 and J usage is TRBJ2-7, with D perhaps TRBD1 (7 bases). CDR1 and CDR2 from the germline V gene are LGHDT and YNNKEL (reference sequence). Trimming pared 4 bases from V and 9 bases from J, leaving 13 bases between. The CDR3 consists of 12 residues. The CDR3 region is CASSPGGLRQYL. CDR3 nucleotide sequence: TGTGCCAGCAGCCCAGGGGGACTTCGGCAGTACCTC.